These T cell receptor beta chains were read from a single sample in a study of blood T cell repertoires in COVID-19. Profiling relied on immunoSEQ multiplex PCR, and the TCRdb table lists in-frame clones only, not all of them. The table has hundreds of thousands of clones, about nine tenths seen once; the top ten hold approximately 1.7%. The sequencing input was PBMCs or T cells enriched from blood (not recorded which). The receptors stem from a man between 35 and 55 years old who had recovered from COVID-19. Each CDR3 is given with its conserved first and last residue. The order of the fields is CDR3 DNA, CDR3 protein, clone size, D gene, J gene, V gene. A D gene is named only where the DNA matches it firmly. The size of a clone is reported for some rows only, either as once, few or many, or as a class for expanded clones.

TGTGCCAGCAGTGAAGCATCGGCAGGGGGAAATCATTCACCCCTCCACTTT,CASSEASAGGNHSPLHF,NA,TRBD1,TRBJ1-6,TRBV6-1
TGTGCCAGCAGCCCGGGACAGAAGAACACTGAAGCTTTCTTT,CASSPGQKNTEAFF,NA,TRBD1,TRBJ1-1,TRBV7-3
TGTGCCACCAGCAAAGGACTAGCGGGAGAGGGGGGCACCGGGGAGCTGTTTTTT,CATSKGLAGEGGTGELFF,once,TRBD2,TRBJ2-2,TRBV15
TGTGCCTGGAGTTGGGACAGGGCTAGGTATGGCTACACCTTC,CAWSWDRARYGYTF,NA,TRBD1,TRBJ1-2,TRBV30
TGTGCCAGCAGCGGTGGGACAGGGGCCAGCCTCTATGGCTACACCTTC,CASSGGTGASLYGYTF,NA,TRBD1,TRBJ1-2,TRBV5-6
TGTGCCTGGAGTCCCGCCCACACCCACAATGAGCAGTTCTTC,CAWSPAHTHNEQFF,NA,NA,TRBJ2-1,TRBV30
TGTGCCAGCAGCCTCATGGAGACTAGCTTCGCCAATGAGCAGTTCTTC,CASSLMETSFANEQFF,once,TRBD2,TRBJ2-1,TRBV7-7
TGTGCCAGCAGCCCCGAAACAGGGGGCTACGAGCAGTACTTC,CASSPETGGYEQYF,once,TRBD1,TRBJ2-7,TRBV5-4
TGTGCCAGCAGCTTTTGGGGGGAAGCGCAGTATTTT,CASSFWGEAQYF,NA,NA,TRBJ2-3,TRBV7-9
TGTGCCAGCAGGAAAGAACAGGGGGTGATCTATGGCTACACCTTC,CASRKEQGVIYGYTF,NA,TRBD1,TRBJ1-2,TRBV5-5
TGTGCCTGGAGTCAACAGACAGGGACGGGAGAGACCCAGTACTTC,CAWSQQTGTGETQYF,NA,TRBD1,TRBJ2-5,TRBV30
TGCAGTGCTAGAGCCCTCCCTGAAGCTTTCTTT,CSARALPEAFF,NA,NA,TRBJ1-1,TRBV20-1
TGTGCCAGCAGCGGGGACTTTTACGAGCAGTACTTC,CASSGDFYEQYF,NA,NA,TRBJ2-7,TRBV7-9
TGCGCCAGCAGCTTTACCGGGACTAGCCGAAACATTCAGTACTTC,CASSFTGTSRNIQYF,NA,TRBD2,TRBJ2-4,TRBV5-1
TGTGCCAGCGGAACGCAGGGGATCCATGAGCAGTTCTTC,CASGTQGIHEQFF,NA,NA,TRBJ2-1,TRBV13
TGTGCCAGCAGCGTGACAGGCGGGGGACAGCCCCAGCATTTT,CASSVTGGGQPQHF,NA,NA,TRBJ1-5,TRBV6-5
TGTGCCAGCAGCGATGGACTAGCGGGGGGGCCAGAGACCCAGTACTTC,CASSDGLAGGPETQYF,NA,TRBD2,TRBJ2-5,TRBV5-6
TGCGCCAGCAGCCTGAGAGAGGGCTACGAGCAGTACTTC,CASSLREGYEQYF,NA,NA,TRBJ2-7,TRBV4-1
TGTGCCAGCAGTGAATCGTCGTCAGGGGAGACCCAGTACTTC,CASSESSSGETQYF,NA,NA,TRBJ2-5,TRBV6-4
TGTGCCAGCAGCCGGCTACTAGCGGGAGGGGGAAATGAGCAGTTCTTC,CASSRLLAGGGNEQFF,few,TRBD2,TRBJ2-1,TRBV5-6
TGTGCCAGCAGCCAAGCCGGACTTGGCACAGATACGCAGTATTTT,CASSQAGLGTDTQYF,NA,NA,TRBJ2-3,TRBV3-1/TRBV3-2
TGTGCCAGCAGCTTAAGTCGCACGAGGGAGCAGTACTTC,CASSLSRTREQYF,NA,NA,TRBJ2-7,TRBV7-2